These 28 T cell receptor beta chains came from one sample sequenced in a study of tumor-infiltrating lymphocytes in primary liver carcinoma. Making TCR beta cDNA involved around 540 ng total RNA and a constant-region primer. Slightly modified ARM-PCR served as the procedure for the TCR beta libraries. These libraries came from three rounds of nested multiplex PCR. With TRBV1-TRBV30 forward primers and a C-beta reverse primer, the first two PCR rounds were run for approximately 9 cycles each. Each CDR3 protein is one row after TCRdb ran MiXCR on the multiplex PCR reads. The sample holds 75,000 to 80,000 distinct CDR3 sequences; roughly two thirds are singletons and the top ten take more than 25%. Between about 18 and 33 mg of unsorted bulk tissue served as the source from which RNA and DNA were co-extracted. Sequenced material: tumor-adjacent normal liver tissue. The receptors shown here come from a man between 40 and 49 years old with primary liver carcinoma and hepatitis B virus infection.

For this clonotype: The CDR3 does not end in the conserved phenylalanine or tryptophan, so this is likely a read error. V usage is TRBV29-1 and J usage is TRBJ2-2; 13 nucleotides align to TRBD2. CDR3 length: 14 residues. In germline, CDR1 is SQVTM, CDR2 ANQGSEA. J was trimmed by 8 bases and V by 7 bases; bases with no gene match: 7. CDR3: CSASGLAGLGELFS. The CDR3, as DNA: TGCAGCGCCTCGGGACTAGCGGGACTTGGGGAGCTGTTTTCT.

This clonotype was observed many times. This rearrangement joins TRBV4-1 to TRBJ1-2, with no clear D. With 0 bases removed from V and 3 bases from J, the gap between germline ends came to 8 bases. CDR3 size: 14 residues. CDR1 is MGHRA, CDR2 YSYEKL, per germline. The CDR3 protein is CASSQDYRDYGYTF. The CDR3 DNA follows: TGCGCCAGCAGCCAAGATTACAGAGACTATGGCTACACCTTC.

A few counts support this clonotype. Given the absence of the conserved phenylalanine or tryptophan at the CDR3 end, a read error is likely. The V call is TRBV29-1, the J call TRBJ2-2; 8 bases align to TRBD1. CDR1 and CDR2 from the germline V gene are SQVTM and ANQGSEA. The CDR3 sequence is 14 residues long. V dropped 4 bases and J dropped 2; count of bases not matched to a gene: 3. The CDR3 nucleotides read TGCAGCGTTGGGACAGGGCCAAACACCGGGGAGCTGTTTTCT. This translates into CSVGTGPNTGELFS.

Details on this clonotype: A read error may account for a junction end that differs from germline. The chain joins TRBV11-1 to TRBJ2-1, with 7 bases that match TRBD2. CDR1 SGHAT and CDR2 FQDESV come from the germline V gene (reference sequence). The CDR3 has 15 residues. The CDR3 DNA follows: TGTGCCAGCAGCTTAGCGAGGACGGGGGGAAGGGAGCAGCTTTTC. It codes for CASSLARTGGREQLF.

As for this clonotype: The junction departs from germline at one end; a sequencing error may be responsible. V usage is TRBV6-5 and J usage is TRBJ2-3; TRBD1 matches 10 bases. The CDR3 is 15 amino acids. Germline V gene sequence: CDR1 MNHEY, CDR2 SVGAGI. The CDR3 loop reads CASSNGTGEADTQYF. Written as DNA, the CDR3 is TGTGCTAGCAGTAACGGGACAGGGGAGGCAGATACGCAGTATTTT.

CDR3 loop: CNVKGVRTEAFF. CDR3 coding DNA: TGCAACGTGAAGGGGGTTAGAACAGAAGCTTTCTTT. J is TRBJ1-1 and V is TRBV29-1; TRBD1 might be the D (6 bases). The CDR3 covers 12 residues. The germline gives CDR1 SQVTM, CDR2 ANQGSEA.

In regard to this clonotype: Because the CDR3 is missing its conserved closing phenylalanine or tryptophan, this is likely a read error. The chain links TRBV5-4 to TRBJ2-3; no firm D call. The CDR3 totals 12 residues. In germline, CDR1 is SGHNT, CDR2 YYREEE (reference sequence). The V end was cut by 0 bases, the J end by 2 bases, with 1 base between. The CDR3 reads CASSLDTDTQYL. The CDR3 DNA sequence: TGTGCCAGCAGCTTGGACACAGATACGCAGTATCTT.

This clonotype was found once. A read error may produce the germline difference seen at one junction end. The V gene is TRBV29-1, the J gene TRBJ2-7; a weak D match, TRBD1 (5 bases). The germline gives CDR1 SQVTM, CDR2 ANQGSEA. This CDR3 spans 12 amino acids. The CDR3 DNA is TGCAGCGTTGAGGCCAGGGTGGGCGAGCAGTGCTTC. It is translated as CSVEARVGEQCF.

This clonotype was recorded once. The conserved phenylalanine or tryptophan normally closing the CDR3 is absent here, so this likely arose from a read error. V gene TRBV6-5 combines with J gene TRBJ2-1, with 8 bases lining up with TRBD2. V gave up 6 bases and J gave up 8 bases; unmatched junction bases: 18. CDR1 MNHEY and CDR2 SVGAGI come from the germline V gene. CDR3 length: 17 residues. CDR3 amino acids: CASSVWWRSGSEDEQFL. In DNA form, the CDR3 reads TGTGCCAGCAGCGTATGGTGGCGCAGCGGGAGTGAGGATGAGCAGTTCCTC.

A note on this clonotype: A much larger clone sits a single nucleotide away, making a read error possible. V gene TRBV20-1 combines with J gene TRBJ2-3, with D possibly being TRBD1 or TRBD2 (5 bases each). V gave up 5 bases and J gave up 4 bases, with 16 bases separating them. Germline CDR1 and CDR2: DFQATT and SNEGSKA (reference sequence). The CDR3 is 14 residues long. CDR3 sequence (DNA): TGCAGTGCTGACCGGGGCAGGGCTCCAGATACGCAGTATTTT. Its protein is CSADRGRAPDTQYF.

The chain employs TRBV7-8 and TRBJ2-1, with 9 nucleotides matching TRBD1. The junction had 7 bases not matched to a gene; V was cut back by 1 base and J by 6 bases. This CDR3 is built from 16 residues. The germline V gene encodes CDR1 SGHVS and CDR2 FQNEAQ. The CDR3 coding sequence is TGTGCCAGCAGCTTAGATGACAGGGGGTACTGCAATGAGCAGTTCTTC. Amino acids: CASSLDDRGYCNEQFF.

This clonotype appeared a single time. A junction boundary mismatches the germline segment, possibly from a read error. The chain carries TRBV6-6 and TRBJ2-1; perhaps TRBD1 as D (5 bases). This CDR3 is built from 12 residues. Germline V gene lookup returns CDR1 MNHNY and CDR2 SVGAGI (reference sequence). CDR3 protein: CASSLGDNEQFF. The CDR3 coding sequence is TGTGCCAGCAGCCTAGGGGATAATGAGCAATTCTTC.

Notes on this clonotype: It may be a read error: a sequence one base away is much more abundant. V usage is TRBV11-2 and J usage is TRBJ2-2; TRBD2 might be the D (5 bases). Germline CDR1 is SGHAT and CDR2 is FQNNGV. CDR3 size: 15 residues. The CDR3 coding sequence is TGTGTCAGCAGCTTAGTCGGACGGGGCACCGGGGAGCTGTTTTTT. This gives the protein CVSSLVGRGTGELFF.

The V and J genes are TRBV4-1 and TRBJ2-1, with D unresolved. V was trimmed by 4 bases and J by 10 bases, leaving 14 bases between them. This CDR3 is built from 13 residues. The germline gives CDR1 MGHRA, CDR2 YSYEKL. CDR3 nucleotide sequence: TGCGCCAGCAGCCGAACACCTTTAAACGAGCAGTTCTTC. Its protein product is CASSRTPLNEQFF.

This clonotype was detected only a few times. The missing conserved phenylalanine or tryptophan at the end of this CDR3 makes a read error likely. The DNA is left out, because the CDR3 cannot be placed on it with certainty; the CDR3 is given as TCRdb lists it. J is TRBJ2-2 and V is TRBV29-1. Including both end residues, the CDR3 is 12 amino acids long. Germline values: CDR1 SQVTM, CDR2 ANQGSEA. The CDR3 reads CSVGQDTGELFL.

Note on this clonotype: An end of the junction differs from the germline gene, which may be a read error. The chain couples TRBV29-1 to TRBJ2-7; D remains ambiguous. Per the germline V gene, CDR1 is SQVTM and CDR2 is ANQGSEA. CDR3 length equals 12 residues. In DNA, the CDR3 is TGCATCGTATTCAGCAACTCCTACGAGCAATACTTC. This translates into CIVFSNSYEQYF.

This clonotype has ten or more counts. V usage is TRBV6-4 and J usage is TRBJ2-3; 12 positions match TRBD2. Germline V lookup: CDR1 MRHNA, CDR2 SNTAGT. The CDR3 has 15 amino acids. The V segment lost 3 bases and the J segment 6 bases; nucleotides outside the gene matches: 4. The DNA of the CDR3 is TGTGCCAGCAGTGAGCTAGCGGGAGGGCCGGATACGCAGTATTTT. This gives the protein CASSELAGGPDTQYF.

V is TRBV5-5 and J is TRBJ1-1; possible D gene TRBD1, 5 bases. In germline, CDR1 is SGHKS, CDR2 YYEKEE (reference sequence). Trimming cost V 4 bases and J 0 bases, with 19 bases left between them. This CDR3 spans 17 amino acids. The CDR3 is CASSLGDWSSLNTEAFF. In DNA, the CDR3 is TGTGCCAGCAGCCTGGGGGACTGGTCCAGTTTGAACACTGAAGCTTTCTTT.

Notes on this clonotype: An end of the junction differs from the germline gene, which may be a read error. The CDR3 here is CACSQDSGGIPCEQYF. The CDR3, as DNA: TGTGCCTGCAGCCAAGATTCGGGGGGTATTCCCTGCGAGCAGTACTTC. The chain employs TRBV4-2 and TRBJ2-7; TRBD2 aligns across 7 bases. This CDR3 has 16 residues. Germline V CDR1 and CDR2: LGHNA, YNFKEQ.

This clonotype appeared a single time. The V gene is TRBV4-3, the J gene TRBJ2-7, with D perhaps TRBD2 (6 bases). This CDR3 spans 15 amino acids. Per the germline V gene, CDR1 is LGHNA and CDR2 is YSLEER. This CDR3 is CPNSQDRETPHEQYF. CDR3 bases: TGCCCCAACAGCCAAGATCGGGAGACTCCACACGAGCAGTACTTC.

As for this clonotype: Likely a read error: the CDR3 ends without its conserved phenylalanine or tryptophan. The rearrangement uses TRBV10-3 and TRBJ2-3, with 8 bases that match TRBD2. The germline gives CDR1 ENHRY, CDR2 SYGVKD. CDR3 length: 14 amino acids. CDR3 sequence reads: CAIGDVAGSDTQYL. DNA for the CDR3: TGTGCCATCGGTGACGTAGCGGGATCAGATACGCAGTATCTT.

In regard to this clonotype: One end of the junction does not line up with germline, which may come from a read error. The chain carries TRBV24-1 and TRBJ2-5; D call uncertain. This CDR3 contains 15 residues. The germline V gene has CDR1 KGHDR and CDR2 SFDVKD. The CDR3 nucleotides read TGTGTCACCAGTGATTTCCCCTCGTTTCAAGAGACCCAGTACTTC. It codes for CVTSDFPSFQETQYF.

This clonotype has only a few counts. A read error is possible here, since a much larger clone lies one base away. The chain combines TRBV4-2 with TRBJ2-7, with 9 bases fitting TRBD1. This CDR3 region has 14 residues. Per the germline V gene, CDR1 is LGHNA and CDR2 is YNFKEQ. The junction had 2 bases not matched to a gene; V was cut back by 4 bases and J by 1 base. CDR3 residues: CASSLGTGSYEQYF. For the CDR3, the DNA is TGTGCCAGCAGCCTGGGGACAGGGTCCTACGAGCAGTACTTC.

For this clonotype: One base away lies a much larger clone, so this may be a sequencing read error. In this CDR3 the conserved last residue, phenylalanine or tryptophan, is missing, so a read error is likely. The chain carries TRBV7-9 and TRBJ2-2; D is undetermined. Trimming stripped 5 bases from V and 6 bases from J, with 13 bases between. In germline, CDR1 is SEHNR, CDR2 FQNEAQ (reference sequence). CDR3 length equals 14 residues. The CDR3 spells CASSLPQVAGELFV. In DNA form, the CDR3 reads TGTGCCAGCAGCCTTCCCCAGGTGGCCGGGGAGCTGTTTGTT.

Concerning this clonotype itself: An end of the junction differs from the germline gene, which may be a read error. J is TRBJ2-7 and V is TRBV11-2; either TRBD1 or TRBD2 may fit D (6 bases each). Germline CDR1 SGHAT, CDR2 FQNNGV. This CDR3 contains 15 residues. CDR3 sequence (DNA): TGTACCAGCAGCCTAGGTAGGGGGGTTAAATACGAGCAGTATTTC. It yields the protein CTSSLGRGVKYEQYF.

With respect to this clonotype: Given the absence of the conserved phenylalanine or tryptophan at the CDR3 end, a read error is likely. The DNA is omitted, as the CDR3 cannot be located on it reliably, and the CDR3 follows TCRdb's listing. The J gene is TRBJ2-5, the V gene TRBV11-2; TRBD2 was called by the table and not checked on the DNA. The CDR3 totals 18 residues, both ends included. Germline CDR1 SGHAT, CDR2 FQNNGV. The CDR3 is CASSLDPWSSGSGETQYS.

About this clonotype itself: The junction does not match germline at one end; this may be a read error. The gene calls are TRBV5-5 and TRBJ2-2; D is unresolved. The CDR3 runs 15 residues. Germline-derived CDR1 and CDR2 are SGHKS and YYEKEE (reference sequence). The CDR3 nucleotides read TGTGTCAGCAGTTTGGGTTGGACGAACACCGGGGAGCTGTTTTTT. This codes for CVSSLGWTNTGELFF.

This clonotype has more than one count but fewer than ten. The CDR3 DNA reads TGTGCCAGCAGCCCAACAGGGGAAGGCTACGAGCAGTACTTC. It is translated as CASSPTGEGYEQYF. The rearrangement links TRBV6-5 to TRBJ2-7; 7 bases align to TRBD1. The CDR3 is 14 residues long. Germline CDR1 and CDR2: MNHEY and SVGAGI. The V segment lost 6 bases and the J segment 3 bases; nucleotides outside the gene matches: 8.